The 11 T cell receptor beta chains below all came from one sample that was sequenced in a study of tumor and adjacent non-tumor tissue in lung cancer. The library came from three nested PCR rounds adapted from ARM-PCR protocols. A single record per CDR3 protein comes from TCRdb applying MiXCR to the multiplex PCR reads. Of roughly 75,000 distinct CDR3 sequences listed, around 70% are singletons. The template was RNA from unsorted bulk tissue. Distant lung tissue was collected more than 3 cm away from the tumor edge. Input material: distant non-tumor lung tissue. The receptor source for this set is a woman between 50 and 59 years old with non-small cell lung cancer.

To note about this clonotype: One end of the junction varies from germline; a read error may be responsible. This chain links TRBV20-1 with TRBJ2-5; 11 nucleotides line up with TRBD2. The CDR3 covers 15 residues. CDR1 is DFQATT and CDR2 is SNEGSKA in the germline V gene (reference sequence). The CDR3 protein is CNTSPSGRRKETQCF. The CDR3 bases are TGCAATACCAGTCCTAGCGGGAGGAGAAAAGAGACCCAGTGCTTC.

The chain employs TRBV2 and TRBJ2-5, with D unresolved. Germline-derived CDR1 and CDR2 are SNHLY and FYNNEI. The V end lost 2 bases, the J end lost 7 bases, and 11 bases lay between the germline ends. The CDR3 spans 13 residues. In DNA, the CDR3 is TGTGCCAGCAGTGAAACTGATGTCGGGACCCAGTACTTC. It encodes CASSETDVGTQYF.

J is TRBJ1-2 and V is TRBV12-3 or TRBV12-4; tentatively, D is TRBD1 (5 bases). Deletions cut 2 bases from V and 11 bases from J, with 18 bases between. The CDR3 extends over 14 amino acids. Written as DNA, the CDR3 is TGTGCCAGCAGTTTAAGTAGGGACGGCCTCGGTTACACCTTC. Translating gives CASSLSRDGLGYTF.

As concerns this clonotype: One base away lies a much larger clone, so this may be a sequencing read error. The chain is built from TRBV4-2 and TRBJ1-1, with 8 nucleotides matching TRBD1. The CDR3 runs to 15 residues. J gave up 3 bases and V 2 bases, and 5 bases lay outside the gene matches. The germline gives CDR1 LGHNA, CDR2 YNFKEQ. The CDR3, as DNA: TGTGCCAGCAGCCAACACAGGGGGGCCGACACTGAAGCTTTCTTT. Its protein is CASSQHRGADTEAFF.

On this clonotype itself: The junction and the germline gene differ at one end; a read error may be behind it. The CDR3 region is CASRLSGRAYNEPLF. As DNA, the CDR3 is TGTGCCAGCAGACTTAGCGGGAGGGCCTACAATGAGCCGTTATTC. The chain joins TRBV6-5 to TRBJ2-1; 11 bases agree with TRBD2. The CDR3 length is 15 residues. The germline V gene has CDR1 MNHEY and CDR2 SVGAGI.

This clonotype appeared once. The chain carries TRBV19 and TRBJ1-1, with 9 positions matching TRBD1. Germline V gene data show CDR1 as LNHDA and CDR2 as SQIVND (reference sequence). V lost 5 bases, J lost 6 bases, and 10 bases stayed unmatched. This CDR3 has 15 amino acids. CDR3 protein: CASSPRDRVSPEAFF. Here the CDR3 DNA reads TGTGCCAGTAGTCCCCGGGACAGGGTCTCCCCTGAAGCTTTCTTT.

This clonotype was observed a single time. A read error may be the cause here, since a much bigger clone is one base away. CDR3 bases: TGCGCCAGCAGCCAAACAACAGGAGACACCGGGGAGCTGTTTTTT. As protein: CASSQTTGDTGELFF. The V gene is TRBV4-1, the J gene TRBJ2-2; possibly TRBD1 for D (5 bases). Between the trimmed V and J ends, which lost 2 bases and 3 bases, there was a span of 10 bases. Per germline, CDR1 MGHRA and CDR2 YSYEKL. The CDR3 has 15 amino acids.

In its sample, this clonotype was seen many times. The gene calls are TRBV6-1 and TRBJ2-1, with 9 bases fitting TRBD1. In germline, CDR1 is MNHNS, CDR2 SASEGT. The trim removed 5 bases at V and 13 bases at J, leaving 9 bases unmatched. The CDR3 has 13 amino acids. CDR3: CASSHTGGAYQFF. The CDR3 DNA is TGTGCCAGCAGTCATACAGGGGGCGCTTACCAGTTCTTC.

As to this clonotype: One junction end does not reproduce the germline sequence, and a read error may be involved. This sequence joins TRBV11-1 and TRBJ2-3; 7 bases match TRBD1. The CDR3 contains 14 residues. Germline-derived CDR1 and CDR2 are SGHAT and FQDESV (reference sequence). The CDR3 DNA sequence: TGTGCTAGCAGCATATCTACAGGGGCTGATACGGAGTATTTT. This gives the protein CASSISTGADTEYF.

In its sample, this clonotype was seen many times. The CDR3 DNA sequence: TGCGCCAGCAGTACAACAGGGGACTATGGCTACACCTTC. Encoded protein: CASSTTGDYGYTF. The rearrangement joins TRBV10-2 to TRBJ1-2, with 7 bases lining up with TRBD1. V lost 5 bases, J lost 3 bases, and 3 bases stayed unmatched. The CDR3 runs to 13 residues. Germline-derived CDR1 and CDR2 are WSHSY and SAAADI.

As concerns this clonotype: Sequence at one end of the junction differs from germline and may be a read error. The CDR3 DNA reads as TGTAGTGCTAGAGCAGGACTAGCGGGAGCCCCAGCAATGTCGCAGTATTTT. This codes for CSARAGLAGAPAMSQYF. The chain has TRBV20-1 and TRBJ2-3; the match to TRBD2 covers 13 bases. The CDR3 consists of 17 residues. The germline CDR1 and CDR2 sequences are DFQATT and SNEGSKA (reference sequence).